These 5 T cell receptor beta chains share one sample of origin, sequenced in a study of vaccination and CD4 T cells after COVID-19. An Oncomine TCR Beta short-read assay was used to sequence the DNA from cultured CD4+ T cells. Each CDR3 protein gets one entry after TCRdb re-called the PCR reads with MiXCR. The table lists 5,000 or so distinct CDR3 sequences, around two fifths of them singletons. This sample's treatment: roughly nine-day PBMC culture with coronavirus spike peptide pools or control peptides (ViraFEST assay). CD4+ T cells of the unexposed donor were collected before the COVID-19 pandemic (2011-2018). Antigens for these TCRs are unknown. Sequencing input: CD4+ T cells from blood, cultured in vitro. The source is a human donor in good health.

This clonotype has a handful of counts. V and J are TRBV20-1 and TRBJ2-1; no firm D call. The CDR3 loop spans 12 amino acids. V lost 4 bases to trimming and J lost 6 bases, with 10 bases between them. Germline V gene lookup returns CDR1 DFQATT and CDR2 SNEGSKA (reference sequence). In DNA form, the CDR3 reads TGCAGTGCTAAGGTTATTAGCAATGAGCAGTTCTTC. Translation gives CSAKVISNEQFF.

This clonotype was counted only a few times. The gene calls are TRBV10-3 and TRBJ1-2; possibly TRBD1 for D (6 bases). V gave up 5 bases and J gave up 2 bases, with 9 bases separating them. CDR3 length: 13 residues. Germline V gene data show CDR1 as ENHRY and CDR2 as SYGVKD. CDR3 sequence: CAISPGQNYGYTF. The CDR3 DNA sequence: TGTGCCATCAGTCCGGGACAAAACTATGGCTACACCTTC.

The chain uses TRBV6-2 or TRBV6-3 and TRBJ1-6; TRBD1 is a possible D gene (6 bases). V lost 5 bases and J lost 8, with 10 bases in between. This CDR3 is built from 13 residues. CDR1 is MNHEY and CDR2 is SVGEGT in the germline V gene. CDR3 sequence (DNA): TGTGCCAGCAGTATTGAGGGGGATTCACCCCTCCACTTT. Protein sequence: CASSIEGDSPLHF.

A few counts support this clonotype. The chain joins TRBV20-1 to TRBJ2-5; 7 bases align to TRBD2. The CDR3 is made up of 14 amino acids. After removal of 3 bases from V and 4 bases from J, the junction contained 8 bases not matched to a gene. The V gene's germline CDR1 is DFQATT and CDR2 SNEGSKA (reference sequence). The CDR3 region has the DNA TGCAGTGCTAGTCGTGGACTAGTAGGAGAGACCCAGTACTTC. Its protein product is CSASRGLVGETQYF.

The chain uses TRBV6-5 and TRBJ2-7; tentatively, D is TRBD1 (6 bases). The CDR3 sequence is 12 residues long. The V gene's germline CDR1 is MNHEY and CDR2 SVGAGI. Trimming took 0 bases from V and 7 from J, leaving 7 bases between them. The CDR3 DNA is TGTGCCAGCAGTTACTCGACAGGAGAGCAGTACTTC. Encoded protein: CASSYSTGEQYF.